The clone carrying this TCR beta chain was seen only a few times. 5'RACE template switching generated TCR cDNA, adding a universal primer site and UMIs. TCRdb analysed the 5' RACE reads with MiXCR anew, one entry per CDR3 protein. The data contain 65,000 to 90,000 distinct CDR3 sequences, about 14% of them singletons. Between the trimmed V and J ends, which lost 0 bases and 1 base, there was a span of 10 bases. Per the germline V gene, CDR1 is LGHNA and CDR2 is YNFKEQ. CDR3 length equals 16 residues. This sample stems from a study of T cells after yellow fever vaccination. The sequence was obtained from a man aged 18 to 30 who received the YFV17D yellow fever vaccine. Sample: CD8+ T cells not binding an NS4B(214-222) dextramer, sorted from PBMCs, taken about 20 days after the first yellow fever vaccination. The V gene is TRBV4-2, the J gene TRBJ2-1; D unresolved. CDR3 sequence (DNA): TGTGCCAGCAGCCAAGAGGACGCCTCATCCTACAATGAGCAGTTCTTC. Protein sequence: CASSQEDASSYNEQFF.